Described below is a single TCR beta chain sequence and its context. Sequenced by immunoSEQ multiplex PCR; TCRdb stores in-frame clones only, minus some. The sample contains approximately 360,000 clones, around four fifths of which appear only once. The data were obtained in a study of blood T cell repertoires in COVID-19. Study-level background: From T cells, B-cell-depleted T cells, or PBMCs came the material, which was cDNA or gDNA.

Participants were aged 18 to 89 years, lived in roughly 25 US areas, and enrolled virtually. Donors were grouped by their self-reported clinical history. Either two negative PCRs, clearance, or symptom resolution qualified Cohort 3 donors as recovered. Sequenced material: PBMCs or T cells enriched from blood (not recorded which). The receptor comes from a woman in her forties or fifties who had recovered from COVID-19.

The DNA of the CDR3 is TGTGCCACTGGGCCCCTCTCACCCAATGAGCAGTTCTTC. Amino acid sequence: CATGPLSPNEQFF. The rearrangement joins TRBV10-3 to TRBJ2-1, with D unclear. The CDR3 is 13 residues long. Germline V gene lookup returns CDR1 ENHRY and CDR2 SYGVKD. Trimming cost V 10 bases and J 6 bases, with 16 bases left between them.